This TCR beta chain was retrieved from a study of human T cells and chemical hapten exposure. This clonotype is a singleton in its sample. TCRdb called the RACE reads again in MiXCR, with one record for every CDR3 protein. The repertoire has tens of thousands of distinct CDR3 sequences, 10% of them found once; the top ten carry around 6.8%. Germline V gives CDR1 SNHLY, CDR2 FYNNEI. The V gene lost 1 base and the J gene lost 3 bases, with 7 bases spanning the gap. The CDR3 is made up of 13 amino acids. The time point was: patch test 2, 6 weeks after DPC sensitization. As to treatment: therapeutic diphenylcyclopropenone sensitization with weekly scalp DPC.

The starting material was whole blood, obtained in connection with sensitization to the hapten diphenylcyclopropenone (DPC). This chain connects TRBV2 to TRBJ2-7; D is unresolved. The sequence came from a woman aged 45-65 years with alopecia areata. Some clones in this sample may be carry-over from other donors' samples. CDR3 in amino acids: CASSEDLSYEQYF. The CDR3 DNA sequence: TGTGCCAGCAGTGAAGACTTAAGCTACGAGCAGTACTTC. Combining the CDR3 with reference TRBV2 and TRBJ2-7 gives the whole variable domain EPEVTQTPSHQVTQMGQEVILRCVPISNHLYFYWYRQILGQKVEFLVSFYNNEISEKSEIFDDQFSVERPDGSNFTLKIRSTKLEDSAMYFCASSEDLSYEQYFGPGTRLTVT.